This record covers a single T cell receptor (beta chain). Participants were aged about 18 to 100 years from about 25 US areas. This entry comes from a study of blood T cell repertoires in COVID-19. The overall study: Resolution of symptoms, clearance, or two negative PCRs was present in recovered Cohort 3 donors. In each case, the material was cDNA or gDNA derived from T cells, B-cell-depleted T cells, or PBMCs. Researchers got acute and convalescent COVID-19 samples from the United States, Italy and Spain.

From germline, CDR1 is SGDLS and CDR2 YYNGEE. The CDR3 runs to 15 residues. V was clipped by 3 bases and J by 2 bases; unmatched bases: 6. Sequencing was performed with immunoSEQ multiplex PCR; in TCRdb, only in-frame clones are kept and a portion is missing. This sample has about 210,000 clones; around 86% occur once, and the top ten carry 7% to 8.5%. The chain combines TRBV9 with TRBJ2-3; TRBD1 matches at 7 bases. Material: PBMCs or T cells enriched from blood (not recorded which). This TCR derives from a man aged 25 to 40 in a cohort exposed to, infected with or recovered from COVID-19 (not recorded which). CDR3 residues: CASSETTGTTDTQYF. The CDR3 nucleotides read TGTGCCAGCAGCGAGACGACAGGGACCACAGATACGCAGTATTTT. The variable domain in full, completed from reference TRBV9 and TRBJ2-3, reads DSGVTQTPKHLITATGQRVTLRCSPRSGDLSVYWYQQSLDQGLQFLIQYYNGEERAKGNILERFSAQQFPDLHSELNLSSLELGDSALYFCASSETTGTTDTQYFGPGTRLTVL.